Following are 10 T cell receptor beta chains from one sample sequenced in a study of Ad26.COV2.S vaccination and SARS-CoV-2 variants. Measured with immunoSEQ multiplex PCR; TCRdb has only the in-frame clones, and not every one. This sample has roughly 270,000 clones, with about 87% found just once. Noted treatment: about 20 received Ad26.COV2.S at low or high dose, single or two shots; roughly five received placebo; per-sample allocation not given. Collection of samples fell on day 63 after the first vaccine or placebo injection. This specimen was peripheral blood, taken in a trial of Ad26.COV2.S vaccine versus placebo. The receptors here all came from a person aged 18-60 years who received the Ad26.COV2.S COVID-19 vaccine or a placebo.

The chain is built from TRBV29-1 and TRBJ2-3; possibly TRBD1 for D (6 bases). Trimming pared 5 bases from V and 5 bases from J, leaving 11 bases between. The CDR3 extends over 12 amino acids. The germline V gene encodes CDR1 SQVTM and CDR2 ANQGSEA. CDR3 DNA sequence: TGCAGCGTTACCACAGGGCGAGATACGCAGTATTTT. Translating gives CSVTTGRDTQYF.

The chain links TRBV19 to TRBJ1-2; D is unclear. This CDR3 contains 11 residues. Germline V gene lookup returns CDR1 LNHDA and CDR2 SQIVND (reference sequence). Trimming removed 5 bases at V and 7 bases at J, with 8 bases between. As DNA, the CDR3 is TGTGCCAGTAGTGTGAGGTTTGGCTACACCTTC. Translating it yields CASSVRFGYTF.

In its sample, this clone was seen once. The V and J genes are TRBV27 and TRBJ1-5; 7 bases fit TRBD1. The CDR3 consists of 18 residues. Trimming removed 3 bases from V and 5 bases from J; junction bases left unmatched: 16. Looked up from germline, CDR1 is MNHEY and CDR2 is SMNVEV (reference sequence). The chain's CDR3 is CASSFARHRGGGDQPQHF. CDR3 sequence (DNA): TGTGCCAGCAGTTTCGCCCGCCACAGGGGCGGGGGGGATCAGCCCCAGCATTTT.

The chain couples TRBV19 to TRBJ1-6; 10 nucleotides align to TRBD1. J was trimmed by 7 bases and V by 9 bases; bases with no gene match: 12. This CDR3 contains 16 residues. Germline lookup yields CDR1 LNHDA and CDR2 SQIVND (reference sequence). CDR3 bases: TGTGCCAGCCGGGACAGGGGCGACGTCCTGAATTCACCCCTCCACTTT. Translated, it gives CASRDRGDVLNSPLHF.

V and J are TRBV6-2 or TRBV6-3 and TRBJ2-7; D ambiguous. V was cut by 5 bases and J by 7 bases, with 18 bases left in between. This CDR3 spans 14 amino acids. Germline CDR1 MNHEY, CDR2 SVGEGT. The CDR3 coding sequence is TGTGCCAGCAGTACCGGGCTTCCATCATGGGAGCAGTACTTC. Amino acids: CASSTGLPSWEQYF.

The chain couples TRBV5-1 to TRBJ2-1; 9 bases line up with TRBD2. Germline V gene data show CDR1 as SGHRS and CDR2 as YFSETQ. Germline trimming cut 0 bases from V and 4 bases from J; bases unmatched to any gene: 5. This CDR3 spans 16 amino acids. This CDR3 is CASSLGSGRVYNEQFF. As DNA, the CDR3 is TGCGCCAGCAGCTTGGGTAGCGGGAGAGTTTACAATGAGCAGTTCTTC. Full variable domain (remainder filled in from reference TRBV5-1 and TRBJ2-1): KAGVTQTPRYLIKTRGQQVTLSCSPISGHRSVSWYQQTPGQGLQFLFEYFSETQRNKGNFPGRFSGRQFSNSRSEMNVSTLELGDSALYLCASSLGSGRVYNEQFFGPGTRLTVL.

This clone has more than one count but fewer than ten. The V and J genes are TRBV6-1 and TRBJ1-3; D uncertain. Germline CDR1 and CDR2: MNHNS and SASEGT. CDR3 size: 12 residues. Trimming shortened V by 1 base and J by 3 bases, and 1 base separated the two germline ends. CDR3 DNA: TGTGCCAGCAGTGAAGTTGGAAACACCATATATTTT. Translation: CASSEVGNTIYF.

The V gene is TRBV5-1, the J gene TRBJ2-4; tentatively, D is TRBD1 or TRBD2 (5 bases each). The CDR3 has 15 residues. Germline V lookup: CDR1 SGHRS, CDR2 YFSETQ. V was shortened by 3 bases and J by 0 bases, with 10 bases between the two germline ends. The CDR3, as DNA: TGCGCCAGCAGCTCCACCGGGACAGCCAAAAACATTCAGTACTTC. The encoded protein is CASSSTGTAKNIQYF.

The rearrangement uses TRBV5-8 and TRBJ1-4, with a possible D match to TRBD1 (5 bases). V was cut by 4 bases and J by 7 bases, with 17 bases left in between. Germline-derived CDR1 and CDR2 are SGHTS and YDEGEE. The CDR3 runs 15 residues. CDR3 residues: CASSPAGGLIEKLFF. The CDR3 nucleotides read TGTGCCAGCAGCCCGGCGGGGGGTCTAATTGAAAAACTGTTTTTT.

The chain recombines TRBV27 with TRBJ1-1; D possibly corresponds to TRBD1 (6 bases). Germline CDR1 and CDR2: MNHEY and SMNVEV (reference sequence). Trimming pared 6 bases from V and 8 bases from J, leaving 16 bases between. This CDR3 has 13 residues. The chain's CDR3 is CASRTTGRQEAFF. CDR3 DNA sequence: TGTGCCAGCAGGACGACAGGAAGGCAGGAAGCTTTCTTT.